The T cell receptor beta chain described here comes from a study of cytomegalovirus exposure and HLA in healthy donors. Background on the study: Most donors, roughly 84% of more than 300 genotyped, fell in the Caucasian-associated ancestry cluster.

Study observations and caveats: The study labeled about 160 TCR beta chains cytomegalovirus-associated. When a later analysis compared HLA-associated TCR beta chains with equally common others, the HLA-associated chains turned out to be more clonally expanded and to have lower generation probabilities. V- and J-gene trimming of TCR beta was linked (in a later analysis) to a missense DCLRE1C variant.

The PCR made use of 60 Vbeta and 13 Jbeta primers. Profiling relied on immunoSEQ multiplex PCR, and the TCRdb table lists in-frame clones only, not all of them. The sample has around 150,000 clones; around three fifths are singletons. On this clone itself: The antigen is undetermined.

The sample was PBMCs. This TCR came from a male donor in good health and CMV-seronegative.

CDR3 in amino acids: CASSFGTDLGTQYF. The CDR3 region has the DNA TGTGCCAGCAGCTTCGGGACAGACCTCGGGACCCAGTACTTC. J is TRBJ2-5 and V is TRBV7-9; 7 bases agree with TRBD1. Trimming at V came to 3 bases and at J to 7 bases, leaving 8 bases not matched to a gene. Germline V gene lookup returns CDR1 SEHNR and CDR2 FQNEAQ (reference sequence). There are 14 residues in the CDR3.